This T cell receptor (beta chain) emerged from a study of human T cells and chemical hapten exposure. On the study more broadly: Largely, small differences in pooled library volume made per-sample TCR yields vary.

This clonotype was detected only a few times. Antigen specificity is unknown. General study findings and limits: The donors suffered from alopecia, so their immune response may not match that of healthy people.

V was cut by 4 bases and J by 2 bases, with 15 bases left in between. The germline V gene has CDR1 MGHRA and CDR2 YSYEKL. The CDR3 consists of 15 residues. MiXCR, applied by TCRdb to the RACE reads, yields one record per CDR3 protein. Among around 120,000 distinct CDR3 sequences listed, approximately 14% were seen once. Time point noted: patch test 1, 2 weeks after DPC sensitization. Sample treatment: therapeutic diphenylcyclopropenone sensitization with weekly scalp DPC. The sample in question was whole blood, obtained in connection with sensitization to the hapten diphenylcyclopropenone (DPC). The chain uses TRBV4-1 and TRBJ2-7, with TRBD1 as a possible D gene (6 bases). This receptor was identified in a man between 18 and 29 years old with alopecia areata. Some clones in this sample may be carry-over from other donors' samples. Written as DNA, the CDR3 is TGCGCCAGCAGCCTCGCCTACAGGGAAACCTACGAGCAGTACTTC. Amino acids: CASSLAYRETYEQYF.